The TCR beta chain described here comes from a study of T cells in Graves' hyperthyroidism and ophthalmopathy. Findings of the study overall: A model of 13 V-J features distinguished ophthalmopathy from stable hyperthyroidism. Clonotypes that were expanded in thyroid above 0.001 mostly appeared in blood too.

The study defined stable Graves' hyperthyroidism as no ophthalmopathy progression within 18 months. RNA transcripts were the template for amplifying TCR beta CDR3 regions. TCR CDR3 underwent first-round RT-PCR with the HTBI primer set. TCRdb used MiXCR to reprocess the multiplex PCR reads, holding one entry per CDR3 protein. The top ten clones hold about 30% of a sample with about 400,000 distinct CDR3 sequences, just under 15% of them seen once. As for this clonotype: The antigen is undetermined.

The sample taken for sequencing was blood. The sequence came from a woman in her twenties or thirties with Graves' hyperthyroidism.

CDR3 protein: CASSPGTSGYTQYF. As DNA, the CDR3 is TGTGCCAGCAGTCCAGGGACTAGCGGATATACGCAGTATTTT. The V call is TRBV14, the J call TRBJ2-3; TRBD2 matches at 11 bases. V was clipped by 6 bases and J by 7 bases; unmatched bases: 6. This CDR3 contains 14 residues. Germline CDR1 and CDR2: SGHDN and FVKESK.